These T cell receptor beta chains were read from a single sample in a study of control samples from healthy donors and cancer patients. The repertoire was sequenced with immunoSEQ multiplex PCR; TCRdb's copy has only in-frame clones and lacks some. The table lists approximately 100,000 clones, about 89% of them singletons. The specimen sequenced was blood. The source of these receptors is a man younger than 45 in good health. Both conserved end residues are part of each CDR3. D genes are given only for firm matches. Clone size is not always given. Where it is, it says once, few, many or a class for expanded clones.

>TRBJ2-2|NA|TRBV29-1|NA
TGCAGCGTTGAAGATATAAGGACGACGAACACCGGGGAGCTGTTTTTT
CSVEDIRTTNTGELFF
>TRBJ2-3|NA|TRBV4-1|NA
TGCGCCAGCAGCCAGGGGACCATCGTAGATACGCAGTATTTT
CASSQGTIVDTQYF
>TRBJ2-3|NA|TRBV30|TRBD1
TGTGCCTGGAGTGTCGGACAGGGGTGGGCCACAGATACGCAGTATTTT
CAWSVGQGWATDTQYF
>TRBJ1-3|NA|TRBV7-8|NA
TGTGCCAGCAGCTTAGTAAGGAGAGGGGCCGGAAACACCATATATTTT
CASSLVRRGAGNTIYF
>TRBJ1-5|NA|TRBV27|TRBD1
TGTGCCAGCAGTTCGGGACAGGGACTCGGCAATCAGCCCCAGCATTTT
CASSSGQGLGNQPQHF
>TRBJ2-5|NA|TRBV11-3|TRBD1
TGTGCCAGCAGCTTAGCGGGACAGAGCCAAGAGACCCAGTACTTC
CASSLAGQSQETQYF
>TRBJ1-1|once|TRBV9|NA
TGTGCCAGCAGCGTAATAGGGAACACTGAAGCTTTCTTT
CASSVIGNTEAFF
>TRBJ1-2|NA|TRBV5-1|TRBD1
TGCGCCAGCAGCTTGGAGACAGGGCGATATGGCTACACCTTC
CASSLETGRYGYTF
>TRBJ2-5|NA|TRBV5-1|NA
TGCGCCAGCAGCTTGTATTTCGGGACGAGTGGGATGAAGACCCAGTACTTC
CASSLYFGTSGMKTQYF
>TRBJ2-6|NA|TRBV5-1|NA
TGCGCCAGCAGTCGGGACACCGGGGCCAACGTCCTGACTTTC
CASSRDTGANVLTF
>TRBJ2-3|NA|TRBV11-2|NA
TGTGCCAGCAGCTTAGAAGTTTTGGCAGATACGCAGTATTTT
CASSLEVLADTQYF
>TRBJ1-4|NA|TRBV5-1|NA
TGCGCCAGCAGCTTGACTCTCGGGGGACCTAATGAAAAACTGTTTTTT
CASSLTLGGPNEKLFF
>TRBJ2-5|NA|TRBV3-1/TRBV3-2|TRBD2
TGTGCCAGCAGCCAAGAAGAGGGGCGGGGGGAGACCCAGTACTTC
CASSQEEGRGETQYF
>TRBJ2-1|NA|TRBV24-1|TRBD1
TGTGCCACCAGTGATTCAGGGACAGGGGGCTACAATGAGCAGTTCTTC
CATSDSGTGGYNEQFF
>TRBJ1-2|few|TRBV30|NA
TGTGCCTGCCAACCCGGCCTTGTAGGCTACACCTTC
CACQPGLVGYTF
>TRBJ1-1|NA|TRBV5-7|TRBD1
TGTGCCAGCAGCTTCGGGACAGGGGGCCCGATGAACACTGAAGCTTTCTTT
CASSFGTGGPMNTEAFF
>TRBJ2-2|NA|TRBV24-1|TRBD1
TGTGCCACCAGTGACCGGACAGGCCCCGGGGAGCTGTTTTTT
CATSDRTGPGELFF
>TRBJ1-6|NA|TRBV4-1|TRBD1
TGCGCCAGCAGCCAAGATCGGGACAGGGGGCACGAAAGATCACCCCTCCACTTT
CASSQDRDRGHERSPLHF
>TRBJ1-1|NA|TRBV3-1/TRBV3-2|NA
TGTGCCAGCAGCTCCCCCCAGGGGACCACTGAAGCTTTCTTT
CASSSPQGTTEAFF
>TRBJ2-5|NA|TRBV11-2|NA
TGTGCCAGCAGCTTAAGCGAGACCCAGTACTTC
CASSLSETQYF
>TRBJ2-2|NA|TRBV6-1|NA
TGTGCCAGCAGTGACAGGGGACCGCCGAACACCGGGGAGCTGTTTTTT
CASSDRGPPNTGELFF
>TRBJ1-1|NA|TRBV28|NA
TGTGCCAGCACCCCCCCGCCCCCGGGTGAAGCTTTCTTT
CASTPPPPGEAFF
>TRBJ2-7|NA|TRBV2|TRBD1
TGTGCCAGCAGTAGGGGGCCTTACGAGCAGTACTTC
CASSRGPYEQYF
>TRBJ2-1|NA|TRBV6-6|NA
TGTGCCACGACGGAGCCAGGGAGGAATGAGCAGTTCTTC
CATTEPGRNEQFF
>TRBJ1-1|NA|TRBV30|NA
TGTGCCTGGAGTAGGAACACTGAAGCTTTCTTT
CAWSRNTEAFF
>TRBJ2-5|NA|TRBV7-3|TRBD2
TGTGCCAGCAGACCTAGCGGGGGACCCCAAGAGACCCAGTACTTC
CASRPSGGPQETQYF
>TRBJ1-6|NA|TRBV6-5|NA
TGTGCCAGCAGCATCTGGACCGAGAGTCGTTCACCCCTCCACTTT
CASSIWTESRSPLHF
>TRBJ1-2|NA|TRBV7-9|NA
TGTGCCAGCAGCTTTACCCGAGAACCAGAACGAATTACTAACTATGGCTACACCTTC
CASSFTREPERITNYGYTF
>TRBJ1-2|NA|TRBV4-1|NA
TGCGCCAGCACCCCCGAACCAGGAAGCTATGGCTACACCTTC
CASTPEPGSYGYTF
>TRBJ1-6|NA|TRBV14|NA
TGTGCCAGCAGCCAAAACGGATACTCCTATAATTCACCCCTCCACTTT
CASSQNGYSYNSPLHF
>TRBJ2-1|NA|TRBV10-3|TRBD2
TGTGCCATCAGTGAGAGAATAGCGGGGGGGCCGCGTAATGAGCAGTTCTTC
CAISERIAGGPRNEQFF
>TRBJ2-7|NA|TRBV5-1|NA
TGCGCCAGCAGCTTTGACAGCGGTAGCTCCTACGAGCAGTACTTC
CASSFDSGSSYEQYF
>TRBJ1-6|NA|TRBV6-5|NA
TGTGCCAGCAGAGACAGCTATAATTCACCCCTCCACTTT
CASRDSYNSPLHF
>TRBJ2-3|NA|TRBV24-1|NA
TGTGCCACCAGTGACCCGTCCTTCACAGATACGCAGTATTTT
CATSDPSFTDTQYF
>TRBJ2-5|NA|TRBV7-9|NA
TGTGCCAGCAGCCAGGGGGATAGCGGAACGGAGACCCAGTACTTC
CASSQGDSGTETQYF
>TRBJ2-7|NA|TRBV2|NA
TGTGCCAGCAGTCTCGGGACGAAGGGCTACGAGCAGTACTTC
CASSLGTKGYEQYF
>TRBJ2-1|NA|TRBV7-2|TRBD1
TGTGCCAGCAGCCCGGACAGGGGATCCTACAATGAGCAGTTCTTC
CASSPDRGSYNEQFF
>TRBJ1-6|once|TRBV10-3|TRBD1
TGTGCCAGTAGAACCCGGGACAGTAATTCACCCCTCCACTTT
CASRTRDSNSPLHF
>TRBJ1-5|NA|TRBV15|NA
TGTGCCACCAGCAGAAGACAGGCGGCGGACAATCAGCCCCAGCATTTT
CATSRRQAADNQPQHF
>TRBJ1-1|NA|TRBV18|NA
TGTGCCAGCTCACCAAGTCGGAGCCGTGAAGCTTTCTTT
CASSPSRSREAFF
>TRBJ2-3|NA|TRBV3-1/TRBV3-2|TRBD2
TGTGCCAGCAGCCAAGAATCGGGGGGGCCTGAGTTAGATACGCAGTATTTT
CASSQESGGPELDTQYF
>TRBJ2-1|NA|TRBV7-2|NA
TGTGCCAGCCACGCCTACAATGAGCAGTTCTTC
CASHAYNEQFF
>TRBJ1-1|NA|TRBV28|TRBD1
TGTGCCAGCAGTTCGGGACAGGGAGACACTGAAGCTTTCTTT
CASSSGQGDTEAFF
>TRBJ2-5|NA|TRBV12-5|NA
TGTGCTAGTGGCATGGGCAGGGGAGGCGAGACCCAGTACTTC
CASGMGRGGETQYF
>TRBJ1-3|once|TRBV30|TRBD1
TGTGCCTGGAGTATAGCGGACAGGGGAGATTTT
CAWSIADRGDF
>TRBJ2-7|NA|TRBV19|TRBD2
TGTGCCAGTGAAGGCGGGACTAGCGGGGGGGCGAGGAGGTACTTC
CASEGGTSGGARRYF
>TRBJ1-2|NA|TRBV7-2|TRBD1
TGTGCCAGCAGCTTAGTACAGGGGAACTATGGCTACACCTTC
CASSLVQGNYGYTF
>TRBJ1-6|NA|TRBV7-2|TRBD1
TGTGCCAGCAGCTTAGACAGGACAGGGGGTTCACCCCTCCACTTT
CASSLDRTGGSPLHF
>TRBJ2-6|NA|TRBV25-1|TRBD1
TGTGCCAGCAGTGAGACAGGGGGGGCCAACGTCCTGACTTTC
CASSETGGANVLTF
>TRBJ2-3|NA|TRBV10-3|NA
TGTGCCACGGCCGATGGGGGCCCGGAGTATTTT
CATADGGPEYF
>TRBJ2-1|NA|TRBV7-8|TRBD2
TGTGCCAGCAGCTTAGAAGGTCTAGCGGGGTGGGATGAGCAGTTCTTC
CASSLEGLAGWDEQFF
>TRBJ1-5|NA|TRBV6-5|NA
TGTGCCAGCAGTTACTCGACGGGTCAGCCCCAGCATTTT
CASSYSTGQPQHF
>TRBJ1-6|NA|TRBV15|NA
TGTGCCACCAGTCGTCGAGAGGGGAATTCACCCCTCCACTTT
CATSRREGNSPLHF